The clone carrying this T cell receptor (beta chain) was seen ten or more times. The data stem from a study of T cells in Graves' hyperthyroidism and ophthalmopathy. Germline lookup yields CDR1 SGHNT and CDR2 YENEEA. V was shortened by 4 bases and J by 3 bases, with 15 bases between the two germline ends. CDR3 length: 16 residues. Amplification of TCR beta CDR3 regions was performed using RNA transcripts as template. TCR CDR3 underwent first-round RT-PCR with the HTBI primer set. From the multiplex PCR reads, TCRdb called clonotypes with MiXCR, one entry per CDR3 protein. In the table there are about 530,000 distinct CDR3 sequences, 15% to 20% of which are singletons.

The sample taken for sequencing was blood. The source is a young woman with Graves' ophthalmopathy. The rearrangement joins TRBV11-3 to TRBJ2-2; D perhaps matches TRBD2 (6 bases). DNA for the CDR3: TGTGCCAGCAGCTCGCGCTTCGGGGAGGACACCGGGGAGCTGTTTTTT. Protein: CASSSRFGEDTGELFF. Looking up the rest from reference TRBV11-3 and TRBJ2-2 gives the full variable domain: EAGVVQSPRYKIIEKKQPVAFWCNPISGHNTLYWYLQNLGQGPELLIRYENEEAVDDSQLPKDRFSAERLKGVDSTLKIQPAELGDSAVYLCASSSRFGEDTGELFFGEGSRLTVL.